The 15 T cell receptor beta chains given below trace back to one sample, sequenced in a study of graft-versus-host responses after intestinal transplantation. The protocol was immunoSEQ multiplex PCR, while the TCRdb copy is restricted to in-frame clones and leaves out a portion. The data show about 110,000 clones, roughly 87% seen once. These TCRs' antigens remain unknown. The sequences come from unstimulated CD4+ T cells sorted from spleen or lymph node cells, collected before transplant. All receptors come from a human donor who was the organ donor for an intestinal transplant.

The count of this clone is one. The chain couples TRBV6-1 to TRBJ2-3; 11 bases match TRBD2. The CDR3 extends over 15 amino acids. The germline gives CDR1 MNHNS, CDR2 SASEGT. V was clipped by 5 bases and J by 6 bases; unmatched bases: 7. CDR3 sequence: CASSQGLAALDTQYF. The DNA of the CDR3 is TGTGCCAGCAGTCAGGGACTAGCGGCCCTGGATACGCAGTATTTT.

The CDR3 sequence: CASSEARARAYGYTF. The CDR3 DNA is TGTGCCAGCAGTGAAGCGCGGGCTAGGGCCTATGGCTACACCTTC. The chain couples TRBV2 to TRBJ1-2; D gene unclear. Germline V gene lookup returns CDR1 SNHLY and CDR2 FYNNEI. CDR3 length: 15 amino acids. V lost 0 bases and J 4 bases, leaving 12 bases between the germline ends.

The V gene is TRBV2, the J gene TRBJ2-2; D call uncertain. Germline V gene sequence: CDR1 SNHLY, CDR2 FYNNEI. CDR3 length: 13 residues. V lost 4 bases and J lost 6, with 9 bases in between. CDR3 sequence (DNA): TGTGCCAGCAGTGGCGAACGTCCCGGGGAGCTGTTTTTT. Amino acids: CASSGERPGELFF.

V usage is TRBV18 and J usage is TRBJ2-1; D is perhaps TRBD2 (6 bases). Germline V CDR1 and CDR2: KGHSH, LQKENI. V lost 3 bases and J 9 bases, leaving 12 bases between the germline ends. This CDR3 has 13 amino acids. In DNA, the CDR3 is TGTGCCAGCTCACCTACGGAGGGACTTGAGCAGTTCTTC. Translating it yields CASSPTEGLEQFF.

This clone was counted a few times. The CDR3 nucleotides are TGCGCCAGCAGCTTATCCGGGACTAGCGTTCCTGAGCAGTTCTTC. It encodes CASSLSGTSVPEQFF. V usage is TRBV5-1 and J usage is TRBJ2-1; 10 bases fit TRBD2. CDR3 length equals 15 residues. The germline gives CDR1 SGHRS, CDR2 YFSETQ. After removal of 2 bases from V and 9 bases from J, the junction contained 8 bases not matched to a gene.

The chain recombines TRBV30 with TRBJ1-5, with D possibly TRBD1 on 6 matching bases. The germline V and J ends were trimmed by 1 base and 7 bases, with 14 bases remaining between them. The germline CDR1 and CDR2 sequences are GTSNPN and SVGIG (reference sequence). This CDR3 region has 14 residues. In nucleotides, the CDR3 is TGTGCCTGGAGTGCCGAACAGGGACGACAGCCCCAGCATTTT. Translation gives CAWSAEQGRQPQHF.

V gene TRBV6-6 combines with J gene TRBJ2-7; D is ambiguous. From germline, CDR1 is MNHNY and CDR2 SVGAGI (reference sequence). V lost 3 bases, J lost 2 bases, and 14 bases lay in between. The CDR3 runs to 15 residues. CDR3 region: CASSYQGPVAYEQYF. The CDR3, as DNA: TGTGCCAGCAGTTATCAAGGACCCGTGGCCTACGAGCAGTACTTC.

The genes are TRBV15 and TRBJ2-1; the D gene is possibly TRBD2 (5 bases). V was shortened by 0 bases and J by 6 bases, with 18 bases between the two germline ends. This CDR3 has 17 residues. CDR1 is LNHNV, CDR2 YYDKDF, per germline (reference sequence). CDR3 amino acids: CATSRDPPSGLSNEQFF. For the CDR3, the DNA is TGTGCCACCAGCAGAGATCCCCCGAGCGGTCTTAGCAATGAGCAGTTCTTC.

About this clone: Other DNA sequences from this sample encode an identical CDR3 as well. CDR3 DNA: TGCGCCAGCAGCTTGGGCGGACCCACAGATACGCAGTATTTT. Amino acids: CASSLGGPTDTQYF. V gene TRBV5-1 combines with J gene TRBJ2-3; no firm D call. V was cut by 0 bases and J by 2 bases, with 7 bases left in between. The CDR3 has 14 residues. Germline V gene data show CDR1 as SGHRS and CDR2 as YFSETQ.

The chain uses TRBV6-1 and TRBJ2-7; 11 nucleotides match TRBD1. The CDR3 has 14 residues. V dropped 6 bases and J dropped 6; count of bases not matched to a gene: 7. Germline V gene sequence: CDR1 MNHNS, CDR2 SASEGT. CDR3 residues: CASRPGTGGSEQYF. The CDR3, as DNA: TGTGCCAGCAGACCCGGGACAGGGGGAAGCGAGCAGTACTTC.

The chain links TRBV6-5 to TRBJ2-1; the D is unclear. The CDR3 is 13 amino acids. V lost 5 bases and J lost 2, with 7 bases in between. Germline CDR1 reads MNHEY; CDR2 reads SVGAGI. The CDR3 here is CASSKVAYNEQFF. Written as DNA, the CDR3 is TGTGCCAGCAGTAAGGTCGCCTACAATGAGCAGTTCTTC.

The gene calls are TRBV27 and TRBJ1-5, with D perhaps matching TRBD1 (5 bases). CDR1 and CDR2 (germline): MNHEY, SMNVEV (reference sequence). Trimming took off 6 bases at V and 0 bases at J, with 9 bases between the two ends. CDR3 length: 14 amino acids. Here the CDR3 reads CASRGDFSNQPQHF. The CDR3 nucleotides are TGTGCCAGCAGGGGGGATTTTAGCAATCAGCCCCAGCATTTT.

The chain is built from TRBV9 and TRBJ1-3; D is uncertain. This CDR3 has 15 amino acids. Germline V gene data show CDR1 as SGDLS and CDR2 as YYNGEE. V dropped 4 bases and J dropped 2 bases, with 13 bases sitting between them. The CDR3 nucleotides are TGTGCCAGCAGCCCCACCCGGCTTCCTGGAAACACCATATATTTT. It specifies CASSPTRLPGNTIYF.

The chain uses TRBV7-3 and TRBJ1-1; D remains unclear. CDR3 length: 14 residues. V lost 3 bases to trimming and J lost 1 base, with 9 bases between them. Per germline, CDR1 SGHTA and CDR2 FQGTGA. This chain's CDR3 is CASSFGVRNTEAFF. The CDR3 bases are TGTGCCAGCAGCTTTGGGGTACGGAACACTGAAGCTTTCTTT.

The V and J genes are TRBV18 and TRBJ1-5, with TRBD1 matching over 7 bases. The CDR3 contains 16 residues. J was trimmed by 5 bases and V by 6 bases; bases with no gene match: 13. Per the germline V gene, CDR1 is KGHSH and CDR2 is LQKENI. For the CDR3, the DNA is TGTGCCAGCTCCCAGGGGGGGGGCGCAGCTCATCAGCCCCAGCATTTT. This encodes CASSQGGGAAHQPQHF.